The present entry profiles one T cell receptor beta chain with its context. The sample belongs to a study of blood T cell repertoires in COVID-19. Study-wide context: The samples span acute and convalescent COVID-19 from the United States, Italy and Spain.

CDR1 MNHEY and CDR2 SMNVEV come from the germline V gene (reference sequence). The CDR3 runs 18 residues. Trimming removed 0 bases from V and 4 bases from J, with 22 bases in between. In the original analysis: Scientists estimated how many nucleated cells there were by amplifying reference gene primers. Here immunoSEQ multiplex PCR was the method, and the copy in TCRdb shows in-frame clones only, minus some. From that table come the V and J calls and clone size; the DNA was used to work out D and trimming. The data contain around 200,000 clones, more than 70% of them singletons. Sequencing was performed on PBMCs or T cells enriched from blood (not recorded which). The source is a man aged 35 to 55 who had recovered from COVID-19. This sequence joins TRBV27 and TRBJ2-7; D may be TRBD2 (7 bases). CDR3 loop: CASSLSGVRPRGLYEQYF. In DNA form, the CDR3 reads TGTGCCAGCAGTTTATCGGGAGTCCGGCCGCGGGGGCTGTACGAGCAGTACTTC.